This entry lists 11 T cell receptor beta chains sequenced from one sample in a study of T cell responses to AZD1222 COVID-19 vaccine. The table came from immunoSEQ multiplex PCR; TCRdb's copy has only in-frame clones and leaves some out. The data show over 150,000 clones, about 88% seen once. This material consisted of peripheral blood, taken on day 0 of AZD1222 vaccination. These receptor sequences come from an adult in good health.

The rearrangement joins TRBV18 to TRBJ1-2; D ambiguous. Per the germline V gene, CDR1 is KGHSH and CDR2 is LQKENI. CDR3 size: 16 residues. Trimming took off 2 bases at V and 5 bases at J, with 18 bases between the two ends. CDR3 nucleotide sequence: TGTGCCAGCTCACCAAGGCCGCCAGATAATGGGTATGGCTACACCTTC. This encodes CASSPRPPDNGYGYTF.

The chain combines TRBV5-4 with TRBJ1-2; the D gene is possibly TRBD1 (5 bases). V was pared by 7 bases and J by 2 bases, with 12 bases between. Germline lookup yields CDR1 SGHNT and CDR2 YYREEE (reference sequence). The CDR3 has 13 amino acids. The CDR3 DNA reads as TGTGCCAGCCAGAAGAAGGGGAACTATGGCTACACCTTC. Translated, it gives CASQKKGNYGYTF.

J is TRBJ1-2 and V is TRBV6-1; unclear D gene. This CDR3 region has 13 residues. V lost 2 bases to trimming and J lost 2 bases, with 6 bases between them. The germline V gene encodes CDR1 MNHNS and CDR2 SASEGT. This CDR3 is CASSENGNYGYTF. The CDR3, as DNA: TGTGCCAGCAGTGAAAACGGGAACTATGGCTACACCTTC.

This clone was counted a single time. V usage is TRBV9 and J usage is TRBJ1-2, with a weak D call TRBD1 (6 bases). Per germline, CDR1 SGDLS and CDR2 YYNGEE. Trimming cost V 0 bases and J 6 bases, with 12 bases left between them. This CDR3 comprises 14 residues. The CDR3 coding sequence is TGTGCCAGCAGCGTAGGGGCAGGGGCGGATGGCTACACCTTC. It encodes CASSVGAGADGYTF.

J is TRBJ2-3 and V is TRBV2, with D perhaps matching TRBD2 (5 bases). Between the trimmed V and J ends, which lost 6 bases and 5 bases, there was a span of 18 bases. The germline V gene has CDR1 SNHLY and CDR2 FYNNEI. The CDR3 is made up of 15 amino acids. CDR3: CASRKTRDLGDTQYF. The CDR3 DNA reads TGTGCCAGCAGAAAAACCCGGGATCTGGGAGATACGCAGTATTTT.

The chain couples TRBV11-2 to TRBJ2-3; D remains unclear. V was pared by 6 bases and J by 0 bases, with 16 bases between. This CDR3 spans 16 amino acids. Germline CDR1 is SGHAT and CDR2 is FQNNGV. The CDR3 nucleotides read TGTGCCAGCAGTGGCGGCTCCGCCTGGAGCACAGATACGCAGTATTTT. Encoded protein: CASSGGSAWSTDTQYF.

V is TRBV7-2 and J is TRBJ2-1; TRBD1 might be the D (6 bases). The ends were cut back, 7 bases at V and 4 bases at J, with 17 bases in the middle. This CDR3 region has 15 residues. Germline assignment: CDR1 SGHTA and CDR2 FQGNSA. CDR3 sequence: CASTVQWTAYNEQFF. The CDR3 nucleotides are TGTGCCAGCACCGTGCAATGGACAGCTTACAATGAGCAGTTCTTC.

V usage is TRBV15 and J usage is TRBJ2-1; 8 bases are shared with TRBD2. Germline V gives CDR1 LNHNV, CDR2 YYDKDF (reference sequence). J lost 4 bases, V lost 0 bases, and 8 bases had no gene match. This CDR3 spans 17 amino acids. In DNA, the CDR3 is TGTGCCACCAGCAGAGATAGCGGGAACGGAAAGTACAATGAGCAGTTCTTC. Residues: CATSRDSGNGKYNEQFF.

J is TRBJ1-5 and V is TRBV2; 8 nucleotides agree with TRBD1. The CDR3 loop spans 13 amino acids. J gave up 6 bases and V 6 bases, and 4 bases lay outside the gene matches. Looked up from germline, CDR1 is SNHLY and CDR2 is FYNNEI. The CDR3 sequence is CASSGQGGQPQHF. Here the CDR3 DNA reads TGTGCCAGCAGCGGACAGGGCGGTCAGCCCCAGCATTTT.

The chain has TRBV6-1 and TRBJ2-7; unclear D gene. V lost 1 base to trimming and J lost 11 bases, with 6 bases between them. The CDR3 extends over 10 amino acids. Germline V CDR1 and CDR2: MNHNS, SASEGT. The CDR3 region is CASSEDVEYF. The CDR3 DNA sequence: TGTGCCAGCAGTGAAGATGTGGAGTACTTC.

The chain couples TRBV24-1 to TRBJ1-6; unclear D gene. The CDR3 covers 15 residues. Germline lookup yields CDR1 KGHDR and CDR2 SFDVKD. V lost 9 bases and J 0 bases, leaving 11 bases between the germline ends. The DNA for the CDR3 is TGTGCCACCCCTCCCACGAGCTCCTATAATTCACCCCTCCACTTT. The encoded protein is CATPPTSSYNSPLHF.